This TCR beta chain was sequenced during a study of shared T cell receptors in the human thymus. Measured with immunoSEQ multiplex PCR; TCRdb has only the in-frame clones, and not every one. The table lists 500,000 to 550,000 clones, 75% to 85% of them singletons. This clone was seen a single time. V lost 5 bases, J lost 3 bases, and 5 bases stayed unmatched. The CDR3 is 15 amino acids. Germline CDR1 reads SEHNR; CDR2 reads FQNEAQ (reference sequence). This same sample was also taken into another study, of human thymus T cells. This second study notes: Gene usage (both V and J) appeared biased in thymic and blood repertoires. Among unrelated individuals, related research reported thymic repertoires that overlapped highly.

The sequence derives from a boy younger than two with a congenital heart defect. Material: thymocytes. This rearrangement joins TRBV7-9 to TRBJ2-7; 12 nucleotides agree with TRBD2. CDR3 DNA: TGTGCCAGCAGCCCGCGGACTAGCGGGGACTACGAGCAGTACTTC. This encodes CASSPRTSGDYEQYF.